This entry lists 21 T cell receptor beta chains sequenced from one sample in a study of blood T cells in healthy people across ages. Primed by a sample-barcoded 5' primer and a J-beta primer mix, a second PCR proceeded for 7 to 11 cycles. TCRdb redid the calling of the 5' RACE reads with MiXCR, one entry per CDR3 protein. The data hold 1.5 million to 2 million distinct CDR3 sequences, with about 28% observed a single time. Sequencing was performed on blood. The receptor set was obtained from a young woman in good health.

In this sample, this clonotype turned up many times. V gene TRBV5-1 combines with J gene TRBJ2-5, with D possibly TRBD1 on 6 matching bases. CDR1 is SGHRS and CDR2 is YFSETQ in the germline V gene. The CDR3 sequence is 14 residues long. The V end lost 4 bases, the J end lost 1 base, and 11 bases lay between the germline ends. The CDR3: CASSPGTLQETQYF. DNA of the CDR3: TGCGCCAGCAGCCCCGGGACACTCCAAGAGACCCAGTACTTC.

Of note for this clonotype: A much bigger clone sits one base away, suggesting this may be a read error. CDR3 residues: CATSRDYRACEQYF. CDR3 in DNA: TGTGCCACCAGCAGAGATTACAGAGCCTGCGAGCAGTACTTC. This chain connects TRBV15 to TRBJ2-7, with D unclear. Germline lookup yields CDR1 LNHNV and CDR2 YYDKDF (reference sequence). Trimming removed 0 bases at V and 6 bases at J, with 12 bases between. This CDR3 is built from 14 residues.

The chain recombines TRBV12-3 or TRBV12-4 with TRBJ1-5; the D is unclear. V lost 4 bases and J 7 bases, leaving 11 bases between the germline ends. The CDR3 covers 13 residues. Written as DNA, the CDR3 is TGTGCCAGCAGTTCTGGTACACGACAGCCCCAGCATTTT. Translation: CASSSGTRQPQHF.

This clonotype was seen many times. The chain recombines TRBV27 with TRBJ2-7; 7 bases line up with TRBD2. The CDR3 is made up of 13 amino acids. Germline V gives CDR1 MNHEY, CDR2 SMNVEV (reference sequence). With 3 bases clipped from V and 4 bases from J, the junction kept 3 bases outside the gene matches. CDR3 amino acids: CASSFASGYEQYF. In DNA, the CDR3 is TGTGCCAGCAGTTTCGCTAGCGGATACGAGCAGTACTTC.

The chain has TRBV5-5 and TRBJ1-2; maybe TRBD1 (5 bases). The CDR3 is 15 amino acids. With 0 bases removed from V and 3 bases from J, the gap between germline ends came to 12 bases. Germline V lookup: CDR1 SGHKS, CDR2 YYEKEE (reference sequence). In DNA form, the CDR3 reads TGTGCCAGCAGCTTGGCGACAGTTGGGCACTATGGCTACACCTTC. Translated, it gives CASSLATVGHYGYTF.

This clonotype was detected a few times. The CDR3 region is CSARVAGGPAYEQYF. Written as DNA, the CDR3 is TGCAGTGCTAGAGTAGCGGGAGGCCCCGCGTACGAGCAGTACTTC. The rearrangement uses TRBV20-1 and TRBJ2-7; 10 bases are shared with TRBD2. Germline V lookup: CDR1 DFQATT, CDR2 SNEGSKA (reference sequence). The length of the CDR3 is 15 residues. V lost 1 base and J lost 4; bases outside the gene matches: 7.

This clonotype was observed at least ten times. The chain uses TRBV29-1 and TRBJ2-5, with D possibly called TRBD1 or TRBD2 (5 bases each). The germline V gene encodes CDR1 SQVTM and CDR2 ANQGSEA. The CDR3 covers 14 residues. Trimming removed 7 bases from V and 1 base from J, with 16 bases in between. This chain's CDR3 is CSAEVTGLQETQYF. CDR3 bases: TGCAGCGCCGAGGTGACGGGGCTCCAAGAGACCCAGTACTTC.

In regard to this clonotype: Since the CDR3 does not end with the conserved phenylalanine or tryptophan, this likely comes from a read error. CDR3 loop: CASSARDRGTADTQYV. Written as DNA, the CDR3 is TGTGCCAGCAGCGCGAGGGACAGGGGCACCGCAGATACGCAGTATGTT. The V and J genes are TRBV9 and TRBJ2-3, with 10 nucleotides matching TRBD1. The CDR3 totals 16 residues. The V gene's germline CDR1 is SGDLS and CDR2 YYNGEE. Losses at the gene ends were 3 bases for V and 4 bases for J; bases not matched to a gene: 8.

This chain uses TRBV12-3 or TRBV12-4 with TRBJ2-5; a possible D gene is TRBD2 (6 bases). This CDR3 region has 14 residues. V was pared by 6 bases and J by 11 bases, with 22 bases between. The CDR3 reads CASRWRAMTGEQYF. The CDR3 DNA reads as TGTGCCAGCAGGTGGCGGGCCATGACGGGAGAGCAGTACTTC.

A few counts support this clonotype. DNA of the CDR3: TGCAGTGCTGGCGGCGGACAGAAGGCAGATACGCAGTATTTT. Its protein is CSAGGGQKADTQYF. The chain carries TRBV20-1 and TRBJ2-3, with a tentative D call TRBD1 (6 bases). Germline V gene lookup returns CDR1 DFQATT and CDR2 SNEGSKA (reference sequence). Trimming removed 5 bases from V and 4 bases from J, with 16 bases in between. This CDR3 is built from 14 residues.

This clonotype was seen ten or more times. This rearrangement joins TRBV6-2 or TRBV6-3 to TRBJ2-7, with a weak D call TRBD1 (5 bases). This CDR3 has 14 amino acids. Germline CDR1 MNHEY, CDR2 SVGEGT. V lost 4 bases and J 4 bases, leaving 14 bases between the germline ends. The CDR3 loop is CASSSQAGSYEQYF. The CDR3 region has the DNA TGTGCCAGCAGTTCCCAGGCAGGGTCATACGAGCAGTACTTC.

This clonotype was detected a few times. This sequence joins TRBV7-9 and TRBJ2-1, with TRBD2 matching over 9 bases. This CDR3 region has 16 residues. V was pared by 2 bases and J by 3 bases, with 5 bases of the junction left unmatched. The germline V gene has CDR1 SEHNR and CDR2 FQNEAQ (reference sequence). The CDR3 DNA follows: TGTGCCAGCAGCTTAAAGCGGGGGGAACTCTACAATGAGCAGTTCTTC. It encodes CASSLKRGELYNEQFF. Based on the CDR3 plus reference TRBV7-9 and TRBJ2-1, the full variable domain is DTGVSQNPRHKITKRGQNVTFRCDPISEHNRLYWYRQTLGQGPEFLTYFQNEAQLEKSRLLSDRFSAERPKGSFSTLEIQRTEQGDSAMYLCASSLKRGELYNEQFFGPGTRLTVL.

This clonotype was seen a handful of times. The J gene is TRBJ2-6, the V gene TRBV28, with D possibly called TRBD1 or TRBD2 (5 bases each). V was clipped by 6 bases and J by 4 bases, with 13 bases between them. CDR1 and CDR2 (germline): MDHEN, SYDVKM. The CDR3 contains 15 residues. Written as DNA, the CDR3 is TGTGCCAGCAGGTTTGGGGGTCCCGGGGCCAACGTCCTGACTTTC. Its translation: CASRFGGPGANVLTF.

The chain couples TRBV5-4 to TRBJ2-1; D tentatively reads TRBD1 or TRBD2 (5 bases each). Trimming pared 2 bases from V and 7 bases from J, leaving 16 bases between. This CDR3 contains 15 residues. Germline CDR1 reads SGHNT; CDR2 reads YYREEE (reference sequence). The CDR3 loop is CASSLNSGPENEQFF. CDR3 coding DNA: TGTGCCAGCAGCTTAAATTCGGGACCCGAGAATGAGCAGTTCTTC.

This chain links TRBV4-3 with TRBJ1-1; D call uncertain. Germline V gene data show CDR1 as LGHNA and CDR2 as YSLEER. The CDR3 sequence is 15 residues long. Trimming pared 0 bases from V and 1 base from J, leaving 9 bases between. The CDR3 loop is CASSQDSRGNTEAFF. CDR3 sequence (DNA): TGCGCCAGCAGCCAAGACTCTCGAGGGAACACTGAAGCTTTCTTT.

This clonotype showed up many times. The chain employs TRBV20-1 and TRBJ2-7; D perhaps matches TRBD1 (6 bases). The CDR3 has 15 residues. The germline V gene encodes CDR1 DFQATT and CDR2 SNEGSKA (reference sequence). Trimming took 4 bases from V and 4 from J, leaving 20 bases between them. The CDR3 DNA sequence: TGCAGTGCTAATATCCGCCCAGGGGTTCCGTACGAGCAGTACTTC. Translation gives CSANIRPGVPYEQYF.

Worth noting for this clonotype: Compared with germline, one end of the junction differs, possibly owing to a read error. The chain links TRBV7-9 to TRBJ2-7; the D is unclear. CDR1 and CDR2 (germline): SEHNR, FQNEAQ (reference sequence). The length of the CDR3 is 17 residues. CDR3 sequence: CASSRTQSEGPSYEQYF. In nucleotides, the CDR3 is TGTGCCAGCAGCCGAACACAATCTGAAGGCCCCTCCTATGAGCAGTACTTC.

CDR3: CSALITPGQRDSYEQYF. The CDR3 DNA is TGCAGTGCCCTCATCACGCCGGGACAGAGGGACTCCTACGAGCAGTACTTC. The chain joins TRBV20-1 to TRBJ2-7, with 7 nucleotides matching TRBD1. The CDR3 is 17 residues long. V was clipped by 6 bases and J by 0 bases; unmatched bases: 17. Germline values: CDR1 DFQATT, CDR2 SNEGSKA (reference sequence).

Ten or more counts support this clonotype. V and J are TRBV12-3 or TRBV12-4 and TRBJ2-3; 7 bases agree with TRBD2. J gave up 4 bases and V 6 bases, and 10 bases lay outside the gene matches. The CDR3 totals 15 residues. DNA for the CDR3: TGTGCCAGCAGGTATTCTAGCGGAGGTGCAGATACGCAGTATTTT. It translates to CASRYSSGGADTQYF.

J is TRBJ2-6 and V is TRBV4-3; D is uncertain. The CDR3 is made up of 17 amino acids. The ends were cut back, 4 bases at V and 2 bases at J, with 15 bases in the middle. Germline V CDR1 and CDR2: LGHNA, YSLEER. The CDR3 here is CASSPATRSAGANVLTF. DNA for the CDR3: TGCGCCAGCAGCCCCGCAACACGGTCGGCTGGGGCCAACGTCCTGACTTTC.

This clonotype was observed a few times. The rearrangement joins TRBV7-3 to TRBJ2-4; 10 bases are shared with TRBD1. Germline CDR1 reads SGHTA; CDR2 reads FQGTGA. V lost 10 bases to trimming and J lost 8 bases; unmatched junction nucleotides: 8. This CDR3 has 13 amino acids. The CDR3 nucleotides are TGTGCCACCGGGACAGGGGCTGGGGACATTCAGTACTTC. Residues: CATGTGAGDIQYF.